One sample yielded the 23 T cell receptor beta chains listed below, sequenced in a study of shared clonotypes between healthy human individuals. Only in-frame clones appear in the TCRdb table, and some are missing; sequencing was by immunoSEQ multiplex PCR. This sample has 2.5 million or so clones; over 85% occur once, and the top ten carry around 0.15%. What was sequenced was naive CD4+ T cells sorted from blood. The sample's subset: CD45RA+ positively selected. The receptors shown here come from a man younger than 35 in good health.

The chain couples TRBV5-1 to TRBJ2-7, with TRBD2 matching over 7 bases. V lost 4 bases and J lost 2; bases outside the gene matches: 9. The CDR3 is 15 amino acids. From germline, CDR1 is SGHRS and CDR2 YFSETQ. The CDR3 sequence is CASSPSTSSTYEQYF. The CDR3 DNA is TGCGCCAGCAGCCCCTCGACTAGCTCCACCTACGAGCAGTACTTC. The full variable domain, in which reference TRBV5-1 and TRBJ2-7 provide the parts outside the CDR3, is KAGVTQTPRYLIKTRGQQVTLSCSPISGHRSVSWYQQTPGQGLQFLFEYFSETQRNKGNFPGRFSGRQFSNSRSEMNVSTLELGDSALYLCASSPSTSSTYEQYFGPGTRLTVT.

The rearrangement links TRBV6-1 to TRBJ2-2; TRBD2 matches at 8 bases. Germline assignment: CDR1 MNHNS and CDR2 SASEGT. This CDR3 contains 21 residues. V shed 0 bases and J 7 bases; nucleotides not matched to a gene: 22. The CDR3 DNA follows: TGTGCCAGCAGTGAAGCGAGGTCACGGCGGGGGGTCTTGTTAAAGGACGGGGAGCTGTTTTTT. Amino acids: CASSEARSRRGVLLKDGELFF.

The CDR3 bases are TGTGCCAGCAGCACCTACAATGAGCAGTTCTTC. Translating gives CASSTYNEQFF. This rearrangement joins TRBV5-4 to TRBJ2-1; D uncertain. CDR3 length: 11 residues. Germline-derived CDR1 and CDR2 are SGHNT and YYREEE (reference sequence). V gave up 4 bases and J gave up 2 bases, with 1 base separating them.

The V gene is TRBV5-6, the J gene TRBJ2-3, with D possibly TRBD1 on 5 matching bases. Germline CDR1 reads SGHDT; CDR2 reads YYEEEE. Trimming took 0 bases from V and 2 from J, leaving 13 bases between them. This CDR3 comprises 16 residues. The CDR3 DNA sequence: TGTGCCAGCAGCTTGGGGTCAGGGAAACCCACAGATACGCAGTATTTT. Translating it yields CASSLGSGKPTDTQYF.

The rearrangement links TRBV7-2 to TRBJ2-1; TRBD1 agrees at 9 bases. The CDR3 spans 15 residues. Germline CDR1 and CDR2: SGHTA and FQGNSA. Germline trimming cut 5 bases from V and 5 bases from J; bases unmatched to any gene: 7. CDR3 nucleotide sequence: TGTGCCAGCAGCCCGCGACAGGGGGTCGACAATGAGCAGTTCTTC. Encoded protein: CASSPRQGVDNEQFF.

The chain carries TRBV18 and TRBJ1-3, with D tentatively TRBD1 (5 bases). The CDR3 loop spans 16 amino acids. V lost 10 bases, J lost 0 bases, and 19 bases lay in between. CDR1 KGHSH and CDR2 LQKENI come from the germline V gene. The CDR3 DNA reads as TGTGCCACGTCCCCAAGGCAGGGCTCCTCTGGAAACACCATATATTTT. This gives the protein CATSPRQGSSGNTIYF.

The rearrangement links TRBV10-3 to TRBJ1-4; no clear D. The V and J ends lost 0 bases and 14 bases respectively, with 19 bases between them. The CDR3 is 15 amino acids. Germline V gene sequence: CDR1 ENHRY, CDR2 SYGVKD. CDR3 nucleotides: TGTGCCATCAGTGAGTCGGGTCCCGGGCGCGATTTGCTGTTTTTT. It yields the protein CAISESGPGRDLLFF.

Only one count was recorded for this clone. V gene TRBV10-3 combines with J gene TRBJ1-1; D is undetermined. Looked up from germline, CDR1 is ENHRY and CDR2 is SYGVKD. The ends were cut back, 5 bases at V and 4 bases at J, with 8 bases in the middle. The CDR3 runs to 12 residues. CDR3 coding DNA: TGTGCCATCAGTTCGGGGAGCACTGAAGCTTTCTTT. It specifies CAISSGSTEAFF.

V is TRBV19 and J is TRBJ1-4; D possibly corresponds to TRBD1 (5 bases). The CDR3 totals 15 residues. Germline V gives CDR1 LNHDA, CDR2 SQIVND (reference sequence). V lost 3 bases and J 5 bases, leaving 13 bases between the germline ends. The CDR3 sequence: CASSMKGRMNEKLFF. In nucleotides, the CDR3 is TGTGCCAGTAGTATGAAGGGACGGATGAATGAAAAACTGTTTTTT. The full variable domain, completed using reference TRBV19 and TRBJ1-4, is DGGITQSPKYLFRKEGQNVTLSCEQNLNHDAMYWYRQDPGQGLRLIYYSQIVNDFQKGDIAEGYSVSREKKESFPLTVTSAQKNPTAFYLCASSMKGRMNEKLFFGSGTQLSVL.

The CDR3 protein is CASSSRQGRGYTF. CDR3 DNA: TGTGCCAGCAGTTCCCGACAGGGAAGGGGCTACACCTTC. The V gene is TRBV6-5, the J gene TRBJ1-2; TRBD1 agrees at 7 bases. V lost 4 bases to trimming and J lost 8 bases; unmatched junction nucleotides: 7. Germline CDR1 is MNHEY and CDR2 is SVGAGI. This CDR3 spans 13 amino acids.

This chain joins TRBV11-3 and TRBJ2-2, with 8 bases fitting TRBD1. After removal of 4 bases from V and 6 bases from J, the junction contained 13 bases not matched to a gene. The CDR3 totals 17 residues. CDR1 SGHNT and CDR2 YENEEA come from the germline V gene. The CDR3 DNA follows: TGTGCCAGCAGCTCCCTCGACAGGGGTGGTCGGGCCGGGGAGCTGTTTTTT. This encodes CASSSLDRGGRAGELFF.

This chain uses TRBV27 with TRBJ2-2, with D possibly being TRBD2 (6 bases). The CDR3 totals 17 residues. Germline V CDR1 and CDR2: MNHEY, SMNVEV (reference sequence). V dropped 3 bases and J dropped 4 bases, with 18 bases sitting between them. CDR3 sequence: CASSLGGWGVGTGELFF. CDR3 bases: TGTGCCAGCAGTTTGGGGGGTTGGGGGGTGGGCACCGGGGAGCTGTTTTTT.

This chain links TRBV7-2 with TRBJ2-7; TRBD1 aligns across 12 bases. The CDR3 is made up of 15 amino acids. Germline CDR1 SGHTA, CDR2 FQGNSA. Trimming removed 7 bases from V and 4 bases from J; junction bases left unmatched: 8. In DNA, the CDR3 is TGTGCCAGCAAAATGGGGGACAGGGGGCAATACGAGCAGTACTTC. It is translated as CASKMGDRGQYEQYF.

The rearrangement uses TRBV27 and TRBJ2-7; TRBD1 might be the D (5 bases). There are 17 residues in the CDR3. V was cut by 8 bases and J by 0 bases, with 23 bases left in between. Germline V lookup: CDR1 MNHEY, CDR2 SMNVEV (reference sequence). CDR3: CASEGIDSWGSSYEQYF. The CDR3 DNA is TGTGCCAGCGAAGGAATCGACAGTTGGGGAAGCTCCTACGAGCAGTACTTC.

The chain couples TRBV19 to TRBJ2-2; 8 bases align to TRBD2. The CDR3 is made up of 16 amino acids. Germline CDR1 LNHDA, CDR2 SQIVND (reference sequence). Germline trimming cut 5 bases from V and 1 base from J; bases unmatched to any gene: 6. In DNA, the CDR3 is TGTGCCAGTAGTCTCGCCGGGACTAGGAACACCGGGGAGCTGTTTTTT. Translation gives CASSLAGTRNTGELFF.

The chain recombines TRBV5-1 with TRBJ2-3, with D possibly TRBD1 on 7 matching bases. V was pared by 0 bases and J by 4 bases, with 15 bases between. CDR1 and CDR2 (germline): SGHRS, YFSETQ. The length of the CDR3 is 16 residues. The DNA of the CDR3 is TGCGCCAGCAGCTTGGCCACTAGCAGGGGGGCAGATACGCAGTATTTT. Amino acids: CASSLATSRGADTQYF.

The chain has TRBV4-1 and TRBJ2-3; D tentatively fits TRBD1 or TRBD2 (6 bases each). Germline V CDR1 and CDR2: MGHRA, YSYEKL. V lost 8 bases, J lost 4 bases, and 16 bases lay in between. The CDR3 has 14 residues. The CDR3 loop reads CASRDQGRSDTQYF. CDR3 coding DNA: TGCGCCAGCCGAGACCAGGGGAGGTCAGATACGCAGTATTTT.

The J gene is TRBJ2-3, the V gene TRBV14; D is possibly TRBD2 (6 bases). This CDR3 is built from 16 residues. Germline assignment: CDR1 SGHDN and CDR2 FVKESK. The V end was cut by 2 bases, the J end by 1 base, with 13 bases between. CDR3: CASSQSGGARTDTQYF. CDR3 nucleotides: TGTGCCAGCAGCCAATCTGGAGGGGCCCGCACAGATACGCAGTATTTT. Variable domain in full (rest from reference TRBV14 and TRBJ2-3): EAGVTQFPSHSVIEKGQTVTLRCDPISGHDNLYWYRRVMGKEIKFLLHFVKESKQDESGMPNNRFLAERTGGTYSTLKVQPAELEDSGVYFCASSQSGGARTDTQYFGPGTRLTVL.

The chain carries TRBV25-1 and TRBJ1-3; unclear D gene. The CDR3 is 15 residues long. Trimming took 4 bases from V and 0 from J, leaving 10 bases between them. CDR1 and CDR2 (germline): MGHDK, SYGVNS. The CDR3 reads CASSGQFVSGNTIYF. The CDR3 region has the DNA TGTGCCAGCAGTGGCCAGTTCGTCTCTGGAAACACCATATATTTT.

The chain recombines TRBV9 with TRBJ2-1; 9 positions agree with TRBD1. The CDR3 sequence is 15 residues long. CDR1 and CDR2 from the germline V gene are SGDLS and YYNGEE. J lost 0 bases, V lost 4 bases, and 2 bases had no gene match. This chain's CDR3 is CASSRTGASYNEQFF. The DNA of the CDR3 is TGTGCCAGCAGCCGGACAGGGGCCTCCTACAATGAGCAGTTCTTC.

The genes are TRBV5-4 and TRBJ2-7; TRBD2 matches at 12 bases. V shed 3 bases, J shed 5 bases, and the junction held 12 bases outside the gene matches. Germline V gene data show CDR1 as SGHNT and CDR2 as YYREEE (reference sequence). This CDR3 is built from 17 residues. CDR3 amino acids: CASSSRRLAGVIDEQYF. The DNA for the CDR3 is TGTGCCAGCAGCTCCCGGAGACTAGCGGGAGTCATCGACGAGCAGTACTTC.

The chain is built from TRBV19 and TRBJ2-1, with TRBD2 identical over 10 bases. The germline V gene encodes CDR1 LNHDA and CDR2 SQIVND (reference sequence). The V segment lost 3 bases and the J segment 0 bases; nucleotides outside the gene matches: 11. The CDR3 contains 19 residues. This chain's CDR3 is CASSIGGSGGTSSYNEQFF. CDR3 DNA: TGTGCCAGTAGTATTGGAGGTAGCGGGGGGACGAGCTCCTACAATGAGCAGTTCTTC.

V and J are TRBV10-3 and TRBJ2-3; the D is unclear. Germline CDR1 and CDR2: ENHRY and SYGVKD. This CDR3 spans 10 amino acids. Trimming left V 7 bases short and J 4 bases short, with 3 bases between. CDR3 DNA: TGTGCCATCAAGTCAGATACGCAGTATTTT. It yields the protein CAIKSDTQYF.